This TCR beta chain was retrieved from a study of blood T cell repertoires in COVID-19. The CDR3 contains 13 residues. CDR1 is MNHNS and CDR2 is SASEGT in the germline V gene. Turning to this clone: The junction departs from the called germline gene at one end, perhaps through a read error.

Method: immunoSEQ multiplex PCR; TCRdb's copy keeps in-frame clones and lacks some. The top ten hold around 5.4% of the sample, which has under 75,000 clones, more than 65% seen once. This receptor was taken from a woman aged 70-85 years with acute or convalescent COVID-19. The rearrangement links TRBV6-1 to TRBJ1-5; D is unclear. The sequenced sample was peripheral blood. The CDR3 region is CASSEAGKQPQHF. The CDR3, as DNA: TGTGCCAGCAGTGAAGCGGGCAAACAGCCCCAGCATTTT.